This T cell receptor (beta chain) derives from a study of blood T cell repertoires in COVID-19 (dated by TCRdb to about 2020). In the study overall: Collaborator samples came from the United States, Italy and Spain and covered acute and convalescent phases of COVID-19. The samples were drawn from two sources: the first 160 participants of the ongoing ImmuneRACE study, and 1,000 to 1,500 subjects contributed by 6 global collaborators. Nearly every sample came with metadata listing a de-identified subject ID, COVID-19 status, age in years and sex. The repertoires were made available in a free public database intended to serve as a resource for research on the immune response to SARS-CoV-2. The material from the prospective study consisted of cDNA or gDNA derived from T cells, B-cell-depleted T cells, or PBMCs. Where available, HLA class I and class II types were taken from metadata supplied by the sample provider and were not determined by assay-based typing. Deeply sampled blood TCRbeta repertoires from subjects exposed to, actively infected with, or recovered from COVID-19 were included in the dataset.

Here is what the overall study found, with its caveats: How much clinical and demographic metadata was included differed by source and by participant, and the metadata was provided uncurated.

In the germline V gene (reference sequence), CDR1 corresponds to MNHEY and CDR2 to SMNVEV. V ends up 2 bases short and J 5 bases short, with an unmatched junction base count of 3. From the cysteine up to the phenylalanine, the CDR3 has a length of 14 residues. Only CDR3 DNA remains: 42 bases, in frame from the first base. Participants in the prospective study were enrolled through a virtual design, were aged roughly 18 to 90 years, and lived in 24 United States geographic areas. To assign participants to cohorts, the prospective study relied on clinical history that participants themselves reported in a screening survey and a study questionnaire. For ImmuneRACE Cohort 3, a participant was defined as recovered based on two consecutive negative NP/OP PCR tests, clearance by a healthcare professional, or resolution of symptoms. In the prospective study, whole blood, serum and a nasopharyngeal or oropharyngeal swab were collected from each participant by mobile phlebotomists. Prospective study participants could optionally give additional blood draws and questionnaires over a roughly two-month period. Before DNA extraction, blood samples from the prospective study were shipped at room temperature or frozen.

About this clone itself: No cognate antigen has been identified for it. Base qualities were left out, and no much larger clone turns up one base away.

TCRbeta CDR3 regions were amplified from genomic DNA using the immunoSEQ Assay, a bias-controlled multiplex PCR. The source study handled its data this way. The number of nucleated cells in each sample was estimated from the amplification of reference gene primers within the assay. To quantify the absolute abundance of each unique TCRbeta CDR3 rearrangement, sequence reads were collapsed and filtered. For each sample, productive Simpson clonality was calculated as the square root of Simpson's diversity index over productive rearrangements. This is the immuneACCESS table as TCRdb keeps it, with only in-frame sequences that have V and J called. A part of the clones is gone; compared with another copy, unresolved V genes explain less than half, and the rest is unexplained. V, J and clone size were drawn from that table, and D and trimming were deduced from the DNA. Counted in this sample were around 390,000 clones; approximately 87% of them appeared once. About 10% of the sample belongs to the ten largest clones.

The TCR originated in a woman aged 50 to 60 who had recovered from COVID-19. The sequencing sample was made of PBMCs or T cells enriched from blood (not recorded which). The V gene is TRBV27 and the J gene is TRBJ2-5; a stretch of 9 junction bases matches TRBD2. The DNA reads TGTGCCAGCAGTTTAGCGGGGGGGGCGGAGACCCAGTACTTC. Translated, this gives CASSLAGGAETQYF.